This TCR beta chain derives from a study of blood T cells in healthy people across ages. This clonotype was found a few times. Primers used in a second PCR of about 6 to 11 cycles were a sample-barcoded 5' primer and a J-beta primer mix. Each CDR3 protein is one row after TCRdb ran MiXCR on the 5' RACE reads. This repertoire shows 1.4 million or so distinct CDR3 sequences, 42% found once; its top ten account for roughly 3.7%. Germline CDR1 reads MNHEY; CDR2 reads SMNVEV (reference sequence). V dropped 4 bases and J dropped 2; count of bases not matched to a gene: 9. The CDR3 runs 16 residues. Staff drew about 10 milliliters of peripheral blood from each donor.

This chain links TRBV27 with TRBJ2-3, with TRBD2 matching 7 bases. Specimen: blood. This clonotype was sampled from a woman between 18 and 30 years old in good health. The CDR3 bases are TGTGCCAGCAGTTCCCACACCGGGACTAACACAGATACGCAGTATTTT. This sequence encodes CASSSHTGTNTDTQYF.